This T cell receptor beta chain was recovered during a study of blood T cell repertoires in COVID-19. Study-level information: Italy, Spain and the United States were the sources of the convalescent and acute COVID-19 samples. PBMCs, B-cell-depleted T cells, or T cells were the source of the cDNA or gDNA that made up the material.

Germline loops: CDR1 SGHNT, CDR2 YENEEA. The CDR3 totals 13 residues. The V end lost 5 bases, the J end lost 1 base, and 5 bases lay between the germline ends. Sequenced by immunoSEQ multiplex PCR; TCRdb stores in-frame clones only, minus some. The sample contains a few hundred thousand clones, almost 90% of which appear only once. Seattle's enrolled individuals joined amid active infection and were then monitored longitudinally. The sequenced sample consisted of peripheral blood. This clonotype was sampled from a woman in her fifties or sixties with COVID-19, enrolled during active disease. The chain recombines TRBV11-3 with TRBJ2-2; D remains ambiguous. Here the CDR3 reads CASSPKNTGELFF. The CDR3, as DNA: TGTGCCAGCAGCCCCAAGAACACCGGGGAGCTGTTTTTT.